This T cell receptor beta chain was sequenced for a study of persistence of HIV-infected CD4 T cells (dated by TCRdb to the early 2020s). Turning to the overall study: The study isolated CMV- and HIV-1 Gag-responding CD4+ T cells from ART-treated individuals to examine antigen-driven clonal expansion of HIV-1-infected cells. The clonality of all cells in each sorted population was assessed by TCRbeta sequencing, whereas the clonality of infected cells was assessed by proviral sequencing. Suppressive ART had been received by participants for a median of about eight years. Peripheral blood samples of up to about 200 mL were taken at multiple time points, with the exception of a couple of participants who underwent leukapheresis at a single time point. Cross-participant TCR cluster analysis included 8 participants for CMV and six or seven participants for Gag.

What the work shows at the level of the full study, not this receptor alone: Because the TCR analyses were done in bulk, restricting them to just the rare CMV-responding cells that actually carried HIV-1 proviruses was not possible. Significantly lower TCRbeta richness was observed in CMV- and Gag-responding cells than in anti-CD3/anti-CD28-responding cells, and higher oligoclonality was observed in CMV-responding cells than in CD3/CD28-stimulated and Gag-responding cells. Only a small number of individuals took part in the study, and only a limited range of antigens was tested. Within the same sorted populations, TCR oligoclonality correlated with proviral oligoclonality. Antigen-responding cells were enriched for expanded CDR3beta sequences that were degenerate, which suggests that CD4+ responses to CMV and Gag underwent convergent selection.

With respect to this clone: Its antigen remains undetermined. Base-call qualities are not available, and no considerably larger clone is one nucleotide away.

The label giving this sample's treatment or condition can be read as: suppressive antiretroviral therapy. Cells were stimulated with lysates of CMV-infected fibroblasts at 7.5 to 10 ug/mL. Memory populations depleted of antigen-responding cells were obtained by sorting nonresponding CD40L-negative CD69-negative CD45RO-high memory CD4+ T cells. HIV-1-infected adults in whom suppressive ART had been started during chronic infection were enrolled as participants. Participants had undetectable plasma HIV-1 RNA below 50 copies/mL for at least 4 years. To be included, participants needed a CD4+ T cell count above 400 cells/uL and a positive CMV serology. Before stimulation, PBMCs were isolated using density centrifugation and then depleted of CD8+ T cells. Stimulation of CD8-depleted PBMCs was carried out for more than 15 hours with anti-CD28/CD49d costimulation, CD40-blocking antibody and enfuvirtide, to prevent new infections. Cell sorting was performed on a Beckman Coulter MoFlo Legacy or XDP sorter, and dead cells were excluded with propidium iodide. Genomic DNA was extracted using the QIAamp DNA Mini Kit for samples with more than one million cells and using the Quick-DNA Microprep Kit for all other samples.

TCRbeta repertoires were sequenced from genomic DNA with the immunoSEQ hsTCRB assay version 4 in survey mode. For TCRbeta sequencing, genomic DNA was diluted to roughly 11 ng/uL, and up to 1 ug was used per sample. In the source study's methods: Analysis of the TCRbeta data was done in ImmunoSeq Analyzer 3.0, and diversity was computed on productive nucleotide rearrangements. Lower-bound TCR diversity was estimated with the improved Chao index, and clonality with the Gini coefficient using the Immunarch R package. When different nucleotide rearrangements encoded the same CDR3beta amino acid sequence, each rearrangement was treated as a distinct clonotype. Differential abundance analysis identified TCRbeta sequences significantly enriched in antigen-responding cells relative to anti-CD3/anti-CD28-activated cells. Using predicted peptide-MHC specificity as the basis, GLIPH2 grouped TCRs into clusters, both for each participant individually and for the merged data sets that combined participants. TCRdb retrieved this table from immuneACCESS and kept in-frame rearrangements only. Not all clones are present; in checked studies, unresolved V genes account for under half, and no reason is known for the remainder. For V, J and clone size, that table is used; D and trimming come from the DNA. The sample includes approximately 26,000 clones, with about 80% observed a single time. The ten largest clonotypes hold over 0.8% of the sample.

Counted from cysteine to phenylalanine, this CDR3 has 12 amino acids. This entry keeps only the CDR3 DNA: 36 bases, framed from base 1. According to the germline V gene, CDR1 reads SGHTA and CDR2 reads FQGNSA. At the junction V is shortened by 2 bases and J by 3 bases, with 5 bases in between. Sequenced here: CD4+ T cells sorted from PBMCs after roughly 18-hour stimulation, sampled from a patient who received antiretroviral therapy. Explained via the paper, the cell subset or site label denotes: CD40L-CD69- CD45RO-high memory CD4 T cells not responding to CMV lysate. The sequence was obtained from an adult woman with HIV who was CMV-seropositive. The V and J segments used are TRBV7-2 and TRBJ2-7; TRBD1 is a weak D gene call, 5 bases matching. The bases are TGTGCCAGCAGCTTAACAGGCTACGAGCAGTACTTC. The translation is CASSLTGYEQYF.